The T cell receptor (beta chain) described here comes from a study of cytomegalovirus exposure and HLA in healthy donors. Across the whole study: There were several hundred genotyped donors. Of these, 81% fell in the genetic ancestry cluster associated with self-reported Caucasian donors. General study findings and limits: High sensitivity and specificity were reportedly achieved when the classifier diagnosed cytomegalovirus status. A later analysis by the authors found several of the most significant clusters apparently linked to common viral pathogens. Reportedly, fewer N-insertions than the approximately 600-donor mean appeared in an Asian-associated ancestry cluster in a later analysis.

Concerning this clone itself: What it binds is not known.

PCR employed 60 Vbeta and 13 Jbeta primers. The data were produced by immunoSEQ multiplex PCR, yet TCRdb's version contains in-frame clones alone and is incomplete. There are 55,000 to 70,000 clones in the sample; 86% occur only once, and less than 2.5% lies in the top ten. The V gene's germline CDR1 is SGDLS and CDR2 YYNGEE. V lost 0 bases and J lost 4, with 10 bases in between. The CDR3 consists of 14 residues. The sequencing sample was made of PBMCs. This TCR was sampled from a woman aged 30 to 39 in good health and CMV-seronegative. The chain is built from TRBV9 and TRBJ1-1; the D gene is possibly TRBD1 (5 bases). The CDR3 protein is CASSVEGVFTEAFF. The DNA of the CDR3 is TGTGCCAGCAGCGTAGAAGGGGTTTTCACTGAAGCTTTCTTT.